The 27 T cell receptor beta chains in this list originate from one sample, sequenced in a study of T cells expressing NK-cell markers. TCRdb reanalyzed the 5' RACE reads, giving one entry per CDR3 protein sequence and no DNA. This sample's table reports about 150,000 distinct CDR3 sequences. Sequenced sample: blood T cells: a sorted CD56 or NKG2C T cell subset, CD4+ or CD8+ T cells, or bulk PBMC T cells (not recorded which). These receptors all stem from a woman between 50 and 59 years old in good health.

The chain carries TRBV27 and TRBJ2-2. The CDR3 has 14 amino acids. Germline V CDR1 and CDR2: MNHEY, SMNVEV (reference sequence). CDR3 region: CASSLLGSSGELFF.

This sequence joins TRBV18 and TRBJ2-3. The CDR3 totals 14 residues. CDR1 is KGHSH, CDR2 LQKENI, per germline. The CDR3 reads CASSRSVPTDTQYF.

The chain couples TRBV5-1 to TRBJ1-1; lacking DNA, the TRBD1 call made by TCRdb goes unchecked. CDR3 length: 15 residues. Per germline, CDR1 SGHRS and CDR2 YFSETQ. CDR3 sequence: CASSLAPGSNTEAFF.

The chain is built from TRBV13 and TRBJ2-7; TCRdb outputs TRBD1, but without DNA this stays unchecked. CDR1 and CDR2 from the germline V gene are PRHDT and FYEKMQ (reference sequence). The CDR3 has 14 residues. CDR3 sequence reads: CASSLDDRPYEQYF.

The chain has TRBV5-1 and TRBJ1-4; TCRdb gives TRBD1 as the D gene, but with no DNA this cannot be confirmed. The germline V gene has CDR1 SGHRS and CDR2 YFSETQ. The CDR3 has 15 amino acids. The CDR3 sequence is CASSLLTGLNEKLFF.

The CDR3 sequence: CASKGHGPYNEQFF. The chain couples TRBV27 to TRBJ2-1; no DNA is available, so the TRBD1 call from TCRdb remains unchecked. This CDR3 has 14 amino acids. The germline V gene has CDR1 MNHEY and CDR2 SMNVEV (reference sequence).

J is TRBJ2-3 and V is TRBV11-2; TCRdb indicates TRBD2, and absent DNA this call remains unverified. Germline lookup yields CDR1 SGHAT and CDR2 FQNNGV. The CDR3 consists of 17 residues. CDR3 amino acids: CASSLEGEGTYTDTQYF. Full variable domain (missing parts from reference TRBV11-2 and TRBJ2-3): EAGVAQSPRYKIIEKRQSVAFWCNPISGHATLYWYQQILGQGPKLLIQFQNNGVVDDSQLPKDRFSAERLKGVDSTLKIQPAKLEDSAVYLCASSLEGEGTYTDTQYFGPGTRLTVL.

The chain combines TRBV12-3 or TRBV12-4 with TRBJ2-3; TCRdb returns TRBD1, unconfirmable since there is no DNA. The CDR3 loop spans 14 amino acids. CDR3 sequence: CASSLWDRGDTQYF.

V is TRBV19 and J is TRBJ1-5; TCRdb names TRBD1, which stays unverified in the absence of DNA. CDR1 LNHDA and CDR2 SQIVND come from the germline V gene (reference sequence). This CDR3 region has 14 residues. The CDR3 sequence is CASRHSGGNQPQHF.

The CDR3 reads CASSRGSGNTIYF. The chain combines TRBV28 with TRBJ1-3; TCRdb's D call, TRBD1, is unchecked because there is no DNA. The CDR3 is made up of 13 amino acids. Germline lookup yields CDR1 MDHEN and CDR2 SYDVKM.

This chain links TRBV3-1 with TRBJ2-1; no DNA is available, so the TRBD2 call from TCRdb remains unchecked. The CDR3 is 15 amino acids. CDR1 LGHDT and CDR2 YNNKEL come from the germline V gene (reference sequence). CDR3 in amino acids: CASNPSLAGLNEQFF.

The rearrangement links TRBV12-3 or TRBV12-4 to TRBJ2-5; the TRBD1 assignment by TCRdb is unverifiable without DNA. The CDR3 covers 13 residues. The CDR3 loop is CASTGHLEETQYF.

The chain uses TRBV4-2 and TRBJ1-1. This CDR3 is 15 amino acids long. Germline-derived CDR1 and CDR2 are LGHNA and YNFKEQ. This chain's CDR3 is CASSQGVTGNTEAFF.

This chain connects TRBV9 to TRBJ2-7; the TCRdb D gene call, TRBD2, has no DNA to confirm it. The CDR3 totals 15 residues. The germline V gene has CDR1 SGDLS and CDR2 YYNGEE. The CDR3 reads CASSVEGAGASEQYF.

The V call is TRBV27, the J call TRBJ2-7; TCRdb gives TRBD1 as the D gene, but with no DNA this cannot be confirmed. Germline CDR1 reads MNHEY; CDR2 reads SMNVEV (reference sequence). This CDR3 region has 13 residues. The chain's CDR3 is CASSRDSLREQYF.

The chain carries TRBV24-1 and TRBJ2-1; the D call of TRBD2 rests on TCRdb alone, since no DNA is present to check it. The V gene's germline CDR1 is KGHDR and CDR2 SFDVKD. The CDR3 has 15 residues. The CDR3 sequence: CATSDPTSGPTGQFF.

The chain is built from TRBV7-7 and TRBJ2-1; TCRdb reports TRBD2, a call that lacks DNA to check it against. CDR1 and CDR2 from the germline V gene are SSHAT and FNYEAQ (reference sequence). This CDR3 is built from 15 residues. The CDR3 loop reads CASSPPTGGLNEQFF.

The chain recombines TRBV12-3 or TRBV12-4 with TRBJ2-4. There are 12 residues in the CDR3. The CDR3 here is CASRQSKNIQYF.

The chain joins TRBV27 to TRBJ2-1; TCRdb returns TRBD1, unconfirmable since there is no DNA. Germline assignment: CDR1 MNHEY and CDR2 SMNVEV (reference sequence). The CDR3 sequence is 15 residues long. CDR3 region: CASRLTGHPYNEQFF.

This chain joins TRBV5-5 and TRBJ2-1; TCRdb proposes TRBD1, but this gene call is untestable without DNA. CDR3 length: 17 amino acids. CDR1 and CDR2 from the germline V gene are SGHKS and YYEKEE (reference sequence). CDR3 region: CASSLAAGGISYNEQFF.

The chain has TRBV19 and TRBJ1-2; the TRBD1 assignment by TCRdb is unverifiable without DNA. The CDR3 has 16 residues. Germline CDR1 reads LNHDA; CDR2 reads SQIVND (reference sequence). The CDR3 sequence is CASSIASGTANYGYTF. Combining the CDR3 with reference TRBV19 and TRBJ1-2 gives the whole variable domain DGGITQSPKYLFRKEGQNVTLSCEQNLNHDAMYWYRQDPGQGLRLIYYSQIVNDFQKGDIAEGYSVSREKKESFPLTVTSAQKNPTAFYLCASSIASGTANYGYTFGSGTRLTVV.

The gene calls are TRBV7-9 and TRBJ1-2; the TRBD1 assignment by TCRdb is unverifiable without DNA. The germline V gene has CDR1 SEHNR and CDR2 FQNEAQ (reference sequence). The CDR3 is 13 residues long. The CDR3 here is CASSPVTGEGYTF.

The rearrangement links TRBV19 to TRBJ1-2; no DNA is available, so the TRBD1 call from TCRdb remains unchecked. The CDR3 runs to 15 residues. CDR1 LNHDA and CDR2 SQIVND come from the germline V gene (reference sequence). This CDR3 reads CASSLGQGDDYGYTF.

This sequence joins TRBV20-1 and TRBJ2-1. Germline V gene sequence: CDR1 DFQATT, CDR2 SNEGSKA (reference sequence). The CDR3 is 13 residues long. The CDR3 protein is CSARAYSDNEQFF.

CDR3 amino acids: CACVGDTREAFF. The chain recombines TRBV12-3 or TRBV12-4 with TRBJ1-1. The CDR3 spans 12 residues.

V usage is TRBV12-3 or TRBV12-4 and J usage is TRBJ1-5; TCRdb gives TRBD1 as the D gene, but with no DNA this cannot be confirmed. The CDR3 sequence is 12 residues long. The CDR3 reads CASRTGNQPQHF.

This chain joins TRBV6-1 and TRBJ1-1. This CDR3 is built from 15 residues. CDR1 is MNHNS and CDR2 is SASEGT in the germline V gene. Here the CDR3 reads CASSEEPFMNTEAFF.